What follows are 7 T cell receptor beta chains derived from one specimen sequenced in a study of vaccination and CD4 T cells after COVID-19. The treatment denotes: roughly 10-day PBMC culture with coronavirus spike peptide pools or control peptides (ViraFEST assay). These receptors' targets are unknown. With the Oncomine TCR Beta short-read assay, DNA from cultured CD4+ T cells was sequenced. TCRdb re-analysed the PCR reads in MiXCR, keeping a single row per CDR3 protein. The profile covers approximately 8,100 distinct CDR3 sequences, with just over 55% appearing a single time and 22% taken by the ten largest. The sequenced material came from CD4+ T cells from blood, cultured in vitro. The receptors stem from a human donor who had recovered from COVID-19.

In nucleotides, the CDR3 is TGCGCCAGCAGCCAAGAGGTAGCGGGGGGACACCAAGAGACCCAGTACTTC. Protein: CASSQEVAGGHQETQYF. V usage is TRBV4-3 and J usage is TRBJ2-5; 10 nucleotides match TRBD2. The trim removed 0 bases at V and 0 bases at J, leaving 4 bases unmatched. This CDR3 region has 17 residues. Germline loops: CDR1 LGHNA, CDR2 YSLEER.

This chain links TRBV6-1 with TRBJ2-7, with TRBD1 as a possible D gene (7 bases). Germline V gives CDR1 MNHNS, CDR2 SASEGT. Trimming stripped 5 bases from V and 1 base from J, with 18 bases between. The CDR3 has 16 amino acids. The CDR3 is CASSQGAGGHSYEQYF. CDR3 sequence (DNA): TGTGCCAGCAGTCAAGGGGCAGGGGGGCATTCCTACGAGCAGTACTTC.

V and J are TRBV11-3 and TRBJ2-7; the D gene is possibly TRBD2 (5 bases). The CDR3 is 13 residues long. Germline loops: CDR1 SGHNT, CDR2 YENEEA. V was shortened by 5 bases and J by 6 bases, with 14 bases between the two germline ends. CDR3 sequence: CASSPRAAGEQYF. Here the CDR3 DNA reads TGTGCCAGCAGCCCAAGGGCGGCGGGCGAGCAGTACTTC.

The chain links TRBV12-3 or TRBV12-4 to TRBJ1-5; D perhaps matches TRBD1 (6 bases). Trimming shortened V by 5 bases and J by 6 bases, and 14 bases separated the two germline ends. CDR3 length: 14 residues. The CDR3 is CASSGGARGQPQHF. DNA for the CDR3: TGTGCCAGCAGTGGGGGGGCGCGGGGTCAGCCCCAGCATTTT.

This clonotype was detected only a few times. The rearrangement joins TRBV6-1 to TRBJ2-3, with a weak D call TRBD1 (5 bases). Trimming took 4 bases from V and 5 from J, leaving 10 bases between them. CDR1 is MNHNS and CDR2 is SASEGT in the germline V gene. The CDR3 is 13 amino acids. The chain's CDR3 is CASSGTRVDTQYF. Written as DNA, the CDR3 is TGTGCCAGCAGTGGAACCAGGGTAGATACGCAGTATTTT.

The chain couples TRBV12-3 or TRBV12-4 to TRBJ1-6; D unresolved. This CDR3 contains 13 residues. Trimming pared 6 bases from V and 2 bases from J, leaving 5 bases between. DNA of the CDR3: TGTGCCAGCAGCTCGACCTATAATTCACCCCTCCACTTT. It translates to CASSSTYNSPLHF.

This clonotype came up a few times. This chain joins TRBV19 and TRBJ1-6, with D unclear. The germline V and J ends were trimmed by 3 bases and 8 bases, with 11 bases remaining between them. Looked up from germline, CDR1 is LNHDA and CDR2 is SQIVND (reference sequence). This CDR3 is 14 amino acids long. As DNA, the CDR3 is TGTGCCAGTAGTATTCGAGGGCGGGATTCACCCCTCCACTTT. Its translation is CASSIRGRDSPLHF.